This is a list of T cell receptor beta chains from one sample in a study of shared clonotypes between healthy human individuals. Produced via immunoSEQ multiplex PCR; TCRdb's table is partial and in-frame only. The sample shows about 2 million clones, 95% of them seen only once. What was sequenced was naive CD4+ T cells sorted from blood. These receptors originate from a man aged 18 to 29 in good health. Each CDR3 is given with its conserved first and last residue. Fields, in order: V gene, J gene, clone size, D gene, CDR3 protein, CDR3 DNA. D genes are given only for firm matches. Size is omitted from some rows. Given values are once, few, many or a class for expanded clones.

TRBV9	TRBJ2-5	NA	TRBD1	CASSARADRGLETQYF	TGTGCCAGCAGCGCCCGAGCGGACAGGGGTTTAGAGACCCAGTACTTC
TRBV18	TRBJ2-4	NA	NA	CASSPLGNKNIQYF	TGTGCCAGCTCACCTCTGGGAAACAAAAACATTCAGTACTTC
TRBV27	TRBJ1-5	NA	TRBD1	CASSQIPGQGIRNQPQHF	TGTGCCAGCAGCCAAATTCCGGGACAGGGGATTCGAAATCAGCCCCAGCATTTT
TRBV2	TRBJ2-6	NA	NA	CASSPQGYPGANVLTF	TGTGCCAGCAGTCCACAGGGATACCCTGGGGCCAACGTCCTGACTTTC
TRBV6-6	TRBJ1-3	NA	TRBD1	CASSAGQVLGNTIYF	TGTGCCAGCAGTGCCGGACAGGTCCTAGGAAACACCATATATTTT
TRBV7-2	TRBJ2-4	NA	TRBD1	CASSLPGQGAGKNIQYF	TGTGCCAGCAGCTTACCGGGACAGGGGGCAGGCAAAAACATTCAGTACTTC
TRBV7-2	TRBJ2-5	NA	NA	CASSLAQVPRETQYF	TGTGCCAGCAGCTTAGCGCAAGTCCCGAGGGAGACCCAGTACTTC
TRBV30	TRBJ1-2	NA	NA	CAWSTPPAQGYTF	TGTGCCTGGTCAACGCCCCCGGCCCAGGGCTACACCTTC
TRBV5-1	TRBJ2-4	NA	NA	CASSLPGPNKNIQYF	TGCGCCAGCAGCTTGCCGGGGCCAAACAAAAACATTCAGTACTTC
TRBV6-1	TRBJ2-2	NA	TRBD2	CASSRGLAVSGELFF	TGTGCCAGCAGCCGGGGACTAGCGGTGAGCGGGGAGCTGTTTTTT
TRBV13	TRBJ1-3	NA	NA	CASSLGGKSGNTIYF	TGTGCCAGCAGCTTAGGGGGGAAGTCTGGAAACACCATATATTTT
TRBV7-3	TRBJ1-1	NA	NA	CASSEGAGNTEAFF	TGTGCCAGCAGCGAAGGGGCAGGGAACACTGAAGCTTTCTTT
TRBV10-3	TRBJ1-2	few	NA	CAIRQAYLYGYTF	TGTGCCATCAGACAGGCCTACCTTTATGGCTACACCTTC
TRBV28	TRBJ1-1	NA	NA	CASRASTNTEAFF	TGTGCCAGCAGGGCGTCCACGAACACTGAAGCTTTCTTT
TRBV9	TRBJ2-3	NA	NA	CASSVSGSPTRADTQYF	TGTGCCAGCAGCGTGAGCGGAAGCCCTACACGGGCAGATACGCAGTATTTT
TRBV18	TRBJ1-6	NA	NA	CASSPSGTHNNSPLHF	TGTGCCAGCTCACCATCCGGGACACACAATAATTCACCCCTCCACTTT
TRBV28	TRBJ1-3	NA	NA	CASKRHSGNTIYF	TGTGCCAGCAAGCGCCACTCTGGAAACACCATATATTTT
TRBV18	TRBJ1-1	NA	NA	CASSPNTGGTEAFF	TGTGCCAGCTCACCTAATACGGGGGGCACTGAAGCTTTCTTT
TRBV9	TRBJ2-1	NA	TRBD1	CASSSGQGWNEQFF	TGTGCCAGCAGCTCGGGACAGGGGTGGAATGAGCAGTTCTTC
TRBV18	TRBJ1-5	once	TRBD1	CASSPAGTVNQPQHF	TGTGCCAGCTCACCGGCCGGGACAGTCAATCAGCCCCAGCATTTT
TRBV5-8	TRBJ1-2	NA	NA	CASSWGGSYGYTF	TGTGCCAGCAGCTGGGGGGGTTCCTATGGCTACACCTTC
TRBV18	TRBJ2-5	NA	NA	CASSPLAGATQETQYF	TGTGCCAGCTCACCACTGGCCGGAGCCACGCAAGAGACCCAGTACTTC
TRBV5-6	TRBJ1-2	NA	NA	CASSLSSYGYTF	TGTGCCAGCAGCTTATCGTCCTATGGCTACACCTTC
TRBV6-5	TRBJ1-5	few	NA	CASSSSWVGGGQPQHF	TGTGCCAGCAGTTCGAGTTGGGTTGGCGGAGGCCAGCCCCAGCATTTT
TRBV25-1	TRBJ2-5	NA	NA	CASSENGQPRQETQYF	TGTGCCAGCAGTGAAAACGGACAGCCGAGACAAGAGACCCAGTACTTC
TRBV5-1	TRBJ1-6	NA	NA	CASSKSESYNSPLHF	TGCGCCAGCAGCAAGTCGGAATCTTATAATTCACCCCTCCACTTT
TRBV2	TRBJ2-4	NA	NA	CASSASTGGGLSSAKNIQYF	TGTGCCAGCAGTGCCTCGACAGGAGGCGGCCTTAGTTCGGCCAAAAACATTCAGTACTTC
TRBV11-2	TRBJ1-2	NA	NA	CASSHLGPSPYGYTF	TGTGCCAGCAGCCACCTGGGCCCTTCACCCTATGGCTACACCTTC
TRBV5-6	TRBJ1-3	once	TRBD1	CASSLVMTGSSGNTIYF	TGTGCCAGCAGCTTGGTGATGACAGGGAGCTCTGGAAACACCATATATTTT
TRBV27	TRBJ2-1	NA	TRBD1	CASSFGQGAYNEQFF	TGTGCCAGCAGTTTTGGCCAGGGGGCCTACAATGAGCAGTTCTTC
TRBV19	TRBJ2-5	NA	TRBD1	CASSTWDSRYQETQYF	TGTGCCAGTAGTACATGGGACAGCCGGTACCAAGAGACCCAGTACTTC
TRBV29-1	TRBJ2-1	NA	NA	CSVGDGGNKAYNEQFF	TGCAGCGTTGGGGACGGCGGGAATAAGGCCTACAATGAGCAGTTCTTC
TRBV5-1	TRBJ2-2	NA	TRBD1	CASSTGTVNTGELFF	TGCGCCAGCAGCACCGGGACAGTCAACACCGGGGAGCTGTTTTTT